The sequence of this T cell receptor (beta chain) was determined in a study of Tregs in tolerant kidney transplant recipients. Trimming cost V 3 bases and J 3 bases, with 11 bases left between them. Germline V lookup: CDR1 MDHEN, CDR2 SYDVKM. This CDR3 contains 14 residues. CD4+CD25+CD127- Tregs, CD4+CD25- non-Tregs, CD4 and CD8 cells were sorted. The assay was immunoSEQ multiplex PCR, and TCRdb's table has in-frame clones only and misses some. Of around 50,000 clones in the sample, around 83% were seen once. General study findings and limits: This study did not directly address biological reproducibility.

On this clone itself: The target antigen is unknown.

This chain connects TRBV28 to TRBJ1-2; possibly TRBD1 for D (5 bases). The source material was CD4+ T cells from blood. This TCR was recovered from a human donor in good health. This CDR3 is CASSLGVGDYGYTF. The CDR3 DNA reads TGTGCCAGCAGTTTGGGGGTAGGGGACTATGGCTACACCTTC.